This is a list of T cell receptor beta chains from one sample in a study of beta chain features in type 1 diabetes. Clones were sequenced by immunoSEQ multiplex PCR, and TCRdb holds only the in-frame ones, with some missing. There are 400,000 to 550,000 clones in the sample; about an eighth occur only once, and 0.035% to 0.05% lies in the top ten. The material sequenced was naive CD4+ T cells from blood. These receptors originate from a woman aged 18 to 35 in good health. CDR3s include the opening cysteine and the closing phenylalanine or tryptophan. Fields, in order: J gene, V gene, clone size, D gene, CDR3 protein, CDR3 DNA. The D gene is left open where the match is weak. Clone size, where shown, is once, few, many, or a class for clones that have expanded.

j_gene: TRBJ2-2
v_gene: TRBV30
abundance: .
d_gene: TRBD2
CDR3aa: CAWRLRLAGGNTGELFF
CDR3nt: TGTGCCTGGAGATTAAGACTAGCGGGAGGAAACACCGGGGAGCTGTTTTTT

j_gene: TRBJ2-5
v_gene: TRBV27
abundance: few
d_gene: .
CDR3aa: CASSDRRTQYF
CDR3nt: TGTGCCAGCAGTGATAGGCGAACCCAGTACTTC

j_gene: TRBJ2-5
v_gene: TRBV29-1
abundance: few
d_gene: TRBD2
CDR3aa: CSVALAGRETQYF
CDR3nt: TGCAGCGTTGCACTAGCGGGGAGAGAGACCCAGTACTTC

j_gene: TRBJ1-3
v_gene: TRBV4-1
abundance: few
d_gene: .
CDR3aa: CASSPSSSRQISGNTIYF
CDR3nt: TGCGCCAGCAGCCCCTCGTCTAGTCGACAGATCTCTGGAAACACCATATATTTT

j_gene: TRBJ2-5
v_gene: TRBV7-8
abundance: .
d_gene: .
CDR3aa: CASSSKRMLDHQETQYF
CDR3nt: TGTGCCAGCAGCTCAAAACGTATGCTGGACCATCAAGAGACCCAGTACTTC

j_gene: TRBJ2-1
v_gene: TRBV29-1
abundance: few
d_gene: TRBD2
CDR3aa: CSVEVSGRMNEQFF
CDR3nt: TGCAGCGTTGAAGTTAGCGGGAGGATGAATGAGCAGTTCTTC

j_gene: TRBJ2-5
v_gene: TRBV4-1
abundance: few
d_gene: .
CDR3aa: CASSQGYGETQYF
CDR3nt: TGCGCCAGCAGCCAAGGCTATGGGGAGACCCAGTACTTC

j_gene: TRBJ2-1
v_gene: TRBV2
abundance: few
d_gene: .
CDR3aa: CASSELGGEQFF
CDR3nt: TGTGCCAGCAGTGAGCTGGGCGGTGAGCAGTTCTTC

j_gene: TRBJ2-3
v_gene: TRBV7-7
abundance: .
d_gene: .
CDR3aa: CASSSGGDTQYF
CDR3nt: TGTGCTAGCAGCTCCGGCGGAGATACGCAGTATTTT

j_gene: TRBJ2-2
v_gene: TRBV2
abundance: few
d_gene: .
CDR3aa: CASTYFGGTGTGELFF
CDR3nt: TGTGCCAGCACCTATTTTGGGGGCACGGGCACCGGGGAGCTGTTTTTT

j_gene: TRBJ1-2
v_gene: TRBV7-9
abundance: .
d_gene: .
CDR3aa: CASSPLLIAHYGYTF
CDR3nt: TGTGCCAGCAGCCCCCTACTCATAGCCCACTATGGCTACACCTTC